One T cell receptor beta chain is described in this entry. This record comes from a study of shared clonotypes between healthy human individuals. Losses at the gene ends were 3 bases for V and 2 bases for J; bases not matched to a gene: 5. The CDR3 has 15 amino acids. The V gene's germline CDR1 is LNHNV and CDR2 YYDKDF (reference sequence). The table came from immunoSEQ multiplex PCR; TCRdb's copy has only in-frame clones and leaves some out. The profile shows some 2.3 million clones, approximately 93% of them singletons. The chain combines TRBV15 with TRBJ2-3; TRBD1 aligns across 7 bases. Material: naive CD4+ T cells from PBMCs. Documented subset: CD45RA+ positively selected. This sequence was found in a young man in good health. Some clones in this sample may be carry-over from other donors' samples. DNA of the CDR3: TGTGCCACCAGCAGGGGCGACAGGGACACAGATACGCAGTATTTT. Protein sequence: CATSRGDRDTDTQYF.